The following is a T cell receptor beta chain sequence with its context. This sample is part of a study of blood T cell repertoires in COVID-19. TCRdb keeps only in-frame clones here, not all; method: immunoSEQ multiplex PCR. The table records some 240,000 clones, approximately 83% of them present only once. Germline CDR1 reads MGHDK; CDR2 reads SYGVNS. The CDR3 extends over 14 amino acids. V dropped 4 bases and J dropped 3; count of bases not matched to a gene: 0. The specimen sequenced was PBMCs or T cells enriched from blood (not recorded which). The receptor was derived from a woman aged 40 to 55 with acute COVID-19. The chain links TRBV25-1 to TRBJ2-2, with 9 nucleotides matching TRBD1. The CDR3 DNA is TGTGCCAGCAGTGGGACAGGGGACACCGGGGAGCTGTTTTTT. Amino acids: CASSGTGDTGELFF.